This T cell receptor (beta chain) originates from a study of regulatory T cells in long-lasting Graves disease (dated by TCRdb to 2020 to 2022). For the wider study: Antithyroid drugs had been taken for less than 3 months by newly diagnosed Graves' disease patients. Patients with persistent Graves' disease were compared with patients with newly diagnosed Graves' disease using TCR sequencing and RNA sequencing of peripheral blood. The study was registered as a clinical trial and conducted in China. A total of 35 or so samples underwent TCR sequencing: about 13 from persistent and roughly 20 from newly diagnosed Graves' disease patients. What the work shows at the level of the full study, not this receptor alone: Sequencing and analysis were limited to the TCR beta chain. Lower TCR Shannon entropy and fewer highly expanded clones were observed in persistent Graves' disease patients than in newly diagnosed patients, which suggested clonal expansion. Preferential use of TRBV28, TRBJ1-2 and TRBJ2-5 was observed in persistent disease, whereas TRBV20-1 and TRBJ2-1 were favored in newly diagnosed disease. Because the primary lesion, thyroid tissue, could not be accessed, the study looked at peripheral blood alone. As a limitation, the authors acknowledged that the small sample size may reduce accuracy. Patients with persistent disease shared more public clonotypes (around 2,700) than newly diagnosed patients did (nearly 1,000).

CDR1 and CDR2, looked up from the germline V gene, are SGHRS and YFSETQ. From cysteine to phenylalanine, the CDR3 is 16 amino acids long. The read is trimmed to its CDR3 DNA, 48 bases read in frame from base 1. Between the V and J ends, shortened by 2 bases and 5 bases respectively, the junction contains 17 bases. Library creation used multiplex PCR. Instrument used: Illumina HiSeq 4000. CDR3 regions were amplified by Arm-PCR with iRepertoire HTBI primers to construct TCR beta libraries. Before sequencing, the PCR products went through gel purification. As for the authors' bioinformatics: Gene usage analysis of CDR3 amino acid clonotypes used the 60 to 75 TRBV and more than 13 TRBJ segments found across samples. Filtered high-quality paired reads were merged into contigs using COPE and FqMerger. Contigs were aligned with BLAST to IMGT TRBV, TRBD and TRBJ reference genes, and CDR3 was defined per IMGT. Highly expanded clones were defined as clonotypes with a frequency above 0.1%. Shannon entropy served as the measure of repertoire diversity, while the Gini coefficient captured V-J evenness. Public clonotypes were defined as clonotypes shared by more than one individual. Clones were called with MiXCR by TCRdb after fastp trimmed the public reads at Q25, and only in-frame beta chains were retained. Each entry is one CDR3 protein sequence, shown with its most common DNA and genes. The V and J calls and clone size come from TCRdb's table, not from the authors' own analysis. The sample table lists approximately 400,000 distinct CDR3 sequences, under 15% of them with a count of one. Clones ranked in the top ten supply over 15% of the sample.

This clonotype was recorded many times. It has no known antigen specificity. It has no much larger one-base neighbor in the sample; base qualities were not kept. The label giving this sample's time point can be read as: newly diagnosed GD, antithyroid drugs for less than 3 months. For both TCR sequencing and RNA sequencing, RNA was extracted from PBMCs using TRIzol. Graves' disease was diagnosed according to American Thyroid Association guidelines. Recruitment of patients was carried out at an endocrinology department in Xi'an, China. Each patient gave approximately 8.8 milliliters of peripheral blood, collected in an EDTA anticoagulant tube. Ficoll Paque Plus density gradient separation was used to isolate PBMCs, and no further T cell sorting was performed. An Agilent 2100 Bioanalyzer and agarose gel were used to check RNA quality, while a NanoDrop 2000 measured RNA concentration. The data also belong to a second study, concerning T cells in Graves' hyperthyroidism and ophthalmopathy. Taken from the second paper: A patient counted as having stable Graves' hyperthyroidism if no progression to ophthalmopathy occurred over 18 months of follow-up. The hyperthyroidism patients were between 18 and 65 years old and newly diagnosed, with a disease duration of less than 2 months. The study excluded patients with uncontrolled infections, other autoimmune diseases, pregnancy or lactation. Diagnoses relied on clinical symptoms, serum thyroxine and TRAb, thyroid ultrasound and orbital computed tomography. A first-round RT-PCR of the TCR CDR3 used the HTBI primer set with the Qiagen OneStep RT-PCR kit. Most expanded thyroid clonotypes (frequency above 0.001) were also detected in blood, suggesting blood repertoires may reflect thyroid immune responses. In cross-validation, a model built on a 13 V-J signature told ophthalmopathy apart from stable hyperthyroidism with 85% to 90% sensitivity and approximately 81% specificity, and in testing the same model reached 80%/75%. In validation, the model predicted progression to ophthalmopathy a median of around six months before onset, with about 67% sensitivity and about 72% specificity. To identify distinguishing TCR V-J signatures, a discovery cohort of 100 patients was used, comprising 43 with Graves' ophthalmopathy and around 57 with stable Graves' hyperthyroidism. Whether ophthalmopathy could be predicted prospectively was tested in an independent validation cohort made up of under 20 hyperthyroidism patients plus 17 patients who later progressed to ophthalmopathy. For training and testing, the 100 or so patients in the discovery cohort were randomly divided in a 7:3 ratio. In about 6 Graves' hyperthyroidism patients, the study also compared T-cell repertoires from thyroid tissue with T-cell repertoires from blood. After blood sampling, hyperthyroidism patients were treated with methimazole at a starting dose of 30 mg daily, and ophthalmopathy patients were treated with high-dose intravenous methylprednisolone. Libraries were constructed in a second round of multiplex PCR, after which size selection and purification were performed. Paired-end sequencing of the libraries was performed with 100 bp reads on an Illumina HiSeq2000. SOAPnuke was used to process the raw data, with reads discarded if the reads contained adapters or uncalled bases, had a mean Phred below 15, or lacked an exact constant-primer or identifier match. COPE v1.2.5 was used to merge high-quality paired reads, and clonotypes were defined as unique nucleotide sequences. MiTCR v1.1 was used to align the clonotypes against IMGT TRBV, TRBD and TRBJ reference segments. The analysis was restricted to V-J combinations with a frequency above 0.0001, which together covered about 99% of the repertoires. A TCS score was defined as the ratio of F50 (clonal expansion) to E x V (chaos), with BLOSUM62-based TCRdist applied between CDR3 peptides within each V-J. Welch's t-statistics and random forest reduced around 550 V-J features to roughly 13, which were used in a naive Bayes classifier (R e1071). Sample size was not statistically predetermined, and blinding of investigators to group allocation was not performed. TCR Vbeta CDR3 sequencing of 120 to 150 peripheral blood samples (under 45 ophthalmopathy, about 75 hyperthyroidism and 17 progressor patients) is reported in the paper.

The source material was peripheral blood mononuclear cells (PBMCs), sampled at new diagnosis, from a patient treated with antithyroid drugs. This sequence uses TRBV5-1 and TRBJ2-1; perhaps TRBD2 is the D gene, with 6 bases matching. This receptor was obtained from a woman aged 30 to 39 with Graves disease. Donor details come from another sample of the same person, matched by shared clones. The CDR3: CASSLLLAAPDNEQFF. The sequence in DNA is TGCGCCAGCAGCTTACTACTAGCAGCCCCCGACAATGAGCAGTTCTTC.